Listed below are T cell receptor beta chains from one sample, sequenced in a study of OX40 agonist ivuxolimab in advanced cancers. Generated by immunoSEQ multiplex PCR, the TCRdb table keeps only in-frame clones and is missing some. The table lists about 82,000 clones, roughly nine tenths of them singletons. The sequenced sample was CD4+ or CD8+ T cells sorted from blood, obtained in a trial of the OX40 agonist ivuxolimab. Source of these receptors: an adult with an advanced solid tumor such as melanoma, head and neck, liver or kidney cancer. Both conserved end residues are part of each CDR3. D genes are given only for firm matches. Clone size is stated in some rows and not others, as once, few, many or a class when expanded.

V gene,J gene,D gene,clone size,CDR3 DNA,CDR3 protein
TRBV19,TRBJ1-1,.,once,TGTGCCAGTAGTGTGCCCGGGGCAAACACTGAAGCTTTCTTT,CASSVPGANTEAFF
TRBV6-1,TRBJ2-3,.,.,TGTGCCAGCAGTGGGCAGGGCGGGAGCACAGATACGCAGTATTTT,CASSGQGGSTDTQYF
TRBV30,TRBJ2-1,.,once,TGTGCCTGGAGTGTACAGGTAGGGGGGATCGGGGAGCAGTTCTTC,CAWSVQVGGIGEQFF
TRBV19,TRBJ2-2,.,.,TGTGCCAGTAACAGGGTGGCCGGGGAGCTGTTTTTT,CASNRVAGELFF
TRBV6-5,TRBJ2-7,.,.,TGTGCCAGCAGTTACTCGCATCAGCCCCCGGTCGAGCAGTACTTC,CASSYSHQPPVEQYF
TRBV10-3,TRBJ2-1,TRBD2,.,TGTGCCACCAGCAGTCTAGCGGGAGGATCGAATGAGCAGTTCTTC,CATSSLAGGSNEQFF
TRBV4-3,TRBJ2-7,.,.,TGCGCCAGCAGCCAAGGCGACGAGCAGTACTTC,CASSQGDEQYF
TRBV6-1,TRBJ2-7,.,.,TGTGCCAGCAGTGAAGCGTGGGGGAGCTCCTACGAGCAGTACTTC,CASSEAWGSSYEQYF
TRBV7-3,TRBJ1-5,.,.,TGTGCCAGCAGTATACAGGGTAATCAGCCCCAGCATTTT,CASSIQGNQPQHF
TRBV30,TRBJ2-5,.,.,TGTGCCTGGGACAGAGGGCAAGAGACCCAGTACTTC,CAWDRGQETQYF
TRBV19,TRBJ2-7,.,.,TGTGCCAGTAGTCCATCAGGGTCCTACGAGCAGTACTTC,CASSPSGSYEQYF